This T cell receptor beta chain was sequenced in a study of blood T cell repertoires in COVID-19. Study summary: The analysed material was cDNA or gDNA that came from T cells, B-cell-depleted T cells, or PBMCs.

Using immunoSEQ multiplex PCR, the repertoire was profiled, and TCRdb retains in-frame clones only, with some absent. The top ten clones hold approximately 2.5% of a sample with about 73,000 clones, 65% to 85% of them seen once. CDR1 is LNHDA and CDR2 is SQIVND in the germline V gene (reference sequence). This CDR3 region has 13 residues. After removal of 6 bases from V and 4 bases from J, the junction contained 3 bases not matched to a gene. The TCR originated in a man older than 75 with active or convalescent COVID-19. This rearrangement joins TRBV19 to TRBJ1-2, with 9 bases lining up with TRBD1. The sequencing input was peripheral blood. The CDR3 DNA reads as TGTGCCAGTAGAGGACAGGGGACCTATGGCTACACCTTC. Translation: CASRGQGTYGYTF.